This T cell receptor (beta chain) was identified in a study of identical twins. Notes on this clonotype: Its antigen is currently unknown.

Each CDR3 protein gets one entry after TCRdb re-called the 5' RACE reads with MiXCR. The repertoire holds about 690,000 distinct CDR3 sequences, with over 5% as singletons. Per the germline V gene, CDR1 is SGHRS and CDR2 is YFSETQ. With 3 bases removed from V and 2 bases from J, the gap between germline ends came to 11 bases. The CDR3 spans 14 residues. Study-level results: In cord blood, abundant beta clonotypes had fewer insertions; memory showed no trend. The study reached conclusions through statistical analysis that was cross-sectional, not following the same donors. Zero-insertion analyses might be partly confounded by invariant T cells like MAIT and iNKT.

The sample was naive T cells sorted from blood. The source is a young man in good health. The chain uses TRBV5-1 and TRBJ2-5; tentatively, D is TRBD1 (6 bases). The CDR3: CASSYTGRQETQYF. The CDR3 DNA is TGCGCCAGCAGCTACACAGGGCGGCAAGAGACCCAGTACTTC.